This passage covers 13 T cell receptor beta chains from one sample sequenced in a study of blood T cells in healthy people across ages. A sample-barcoded 5' primer and a J-beta primer mix were used in a second PCR of roughly 7 to 11 cycles. TCRdb re-called the 5' RACE reads with MiXCR, one entry per CDR3 protein. The sample includes 700,000 or so distinct CDR3 sequences, 22% of them seen just once. Sequencing used blood. These receptors all come from a man between 65 and 85 years old in good health.

The CDR3 nucleotides read TGCAGTGCTACGCAAGCGGGGGATTATGAGAGCTCCTACGAGCAGTACTTC. Residues: CSATQAGDYESSYEQYF. The chain recombines TRBV20-1 with TRBJ2-7; 8 positions agree with TRBD2. J gave up 0 bases and V 4 bases, and 14 bases lay outside the gene matches. From germline, CDR1 is DFQATT and CDR2 SNEGSKA (reference sequence). The CDR3 has 17 residues.

This clonotype was counted many times. The CDR3 loop reads CSSLGNGGEQYF. The CDR3 DNA reads TGCAGCTCTTTGGGGAACGGCGGCGAGCAGTACTTC. The chain combines TRBV29-1 with TRBJ2-7; D not certain. The CDR3 loop spans 12 amino acids. Germline values: CDR1 SQVTM, CDR2 ANQGSEA. The V end lost 8 bases, the J end lost 6 bases, and 17 bases lay between the germline ends.

The chain couples TRBV28 to TRBJ1-2, with TRBD1 matching 7 bases. This CDR3 contains 14 residues. V was pared by 8 bases and J by 3 bases, with 9 bases of the junction left unmatched. The germline CDR1 and CDR2 sequences are MDHEN and SYDVKM. CDR3 region: CASGIPGGDYGYTF. In nucleotides, the CDR3 is TGTGCCAGCGGGATCCCAGGGGGGGACTATGGCTACACCTTC.

A few counts support this clonotype. The V call is TRBV6-6, the J call TRBJ2-5, with 11 positions matching TRBD2. TRBJ2-1 explains the end of the DNA better; the J call may be wrong. The CDR3 has 16 residues. Germline assignment: CDR1 MNHNY and CDR2 SVGAGI (reference sequence). The CDR3 is CASSGTSGRTGNEQFF. DNA for the CDR3: TGTGCCAGCAGCGGGACTAGCGGACGTACAGGGAATGAGCAGTTCTTC.

The V and J genes are TRBV12-3 or TRBV12-4 and TRBJ1-5; D possibly corresponds to TRBD1 (6 bases). V lost 6 bases and J 3 bases, leaving 18 bases between the germline ends. This CDR3 region has 16 residues. The CDR3 is CASSRIGGGYNQPQHF. The CDR3 DNA reads TGTGCCAGCAGCCGCATTGGGGGCGGATACAATCAGCCCCAGCATTTT.

V and J are TRBV18 and TRBJ2-3; D may correspond to TRBD1 or TRBD2 (5 bases each). This CDR3 is 13 amino acids long. Germline V gene data show CDR1 as KGHSH and CDR2 as LQKENI. The V gene lost 6 bases and the J gene lost 6 bases, with 13 bases spanning the gap. The DNA for the CDR3 is TGTGCCAGCTCCGTGCGAGGGGACGATACGCAGTATTTT. This sequence encodes CASSVRGDDTQYF.

The chain joins TRBV20-1 to TRBJ2-2; a weak D match, TRBD2 (6 bases). This CDR3 spans 15 amino acids. The V gene lost 0 bases and the J gene lost 2 bases, with 10 bases spanning the gap. Germline V CDR1 and CDR2: DFQATT, SNEGSKA (reference sequence). CDR3 protein: CSAREAGRNTGELFF. CDR3 sequence (DNA): TGCAGTGCTAGAGAGGCGGGGCGAAACACCGGGGAGCTGTTTTTT.

This clonotype was seen a few times. V and J are TRBV29-1 and TRBJ2-3; the D gene is possibly TRBD2 (5 bases). CDR3 length: 13 amino acids. Germline V CDR1 and CDR2: SQVTM, ANQGSEA. V lost 6 bases and J lost 6, with 16 bases in between. The CDR3: CSVEEAARDTQYF. CDR3 nucleotide sequence: TGCAGCGTGGAGGAGGCCGCACGGGATACGCAGTATTTT.

This chain connects TRBV5-1 to TRBJ2-5; 9 bases are shared with TRBD2. The closer fit of TRBJ2-1 to the DNA end suggests the J call may be wrong. The V gene's germline CDR1 is SGHRS and CDR2 YFSETQ. This CDR3 is 13 amino acids long. As DNA, the CDR3 is TGCGCCAGCGGGGCGGGAGGGTACAATGAGCAGTTCTTC. Protein sequence: CASGAGGYNEQFF.

The chain employs TRBV12-3 or TRBV12-4 and TRBJ1-2; no clear D. The CDR3 totals 13 residues. The ends were cut back, 2 bases at V and 7 bases at J, with 11 bases in the middle. This CDR3 is CASSLSFGLGYTF. The CDR3 coding sequence is TGTGCCAGCAGTTTAAGCTTTGGACTTGGCTACACCTTC.

This clonotype was seen more than once but under ten times. The chain combines TRBV24-1 with TRBJ2-7; D call uncertain. Trimming took off 9 bases at V and 2 bases at J, with 4 bases between the two ends. The germline V gene has CDR1 KGHDR and CDR2 SFDVKD. This CDR3 is built from 10 residues. The CDR3 protein is CATGPYEQYV. The DNA for the CDR3 is TGTGCCACCGGCCCCTACGAGCAGTACGTC.

This clonotype was observed a few times. The gene calls are TRBV6-5 and TRBJ1-1; 7 positions match TRBD1. Germline CDR1 and CDR2: MNHEY and SVGAGI. V lost 6 bases, J lost 3 bases, and 4 bases stayed unmatched. The length of the CDR3 is 13 residues. CDR3 in DNA: TGTGCCAGCAGACCAGGGGGGGACACTGAAGCTTTCTTT. This encodes CASRPGGDTEAFF.

A few counts support this clonotype. V is TRBV20-1 and J is TRBJ2-5; D is perhaps TRBD1 (7 bases). Germline CDR1 and CDR2: DFQATT and SNEGSKA (reference sequence). The CDR3 totals 12 residues. V was clipped by 6 bases and J by 4 bases, with 12 bases between them. The CDR3 bases are TGCAGTGCGGAGGGACAGAGAGAGACCCAGTACTTC. Translation: CSAEGQRETQYF.